This T cell receptor beta chain was captured in a study of cytomegalovirus exposure and HLA in healthy donors. General study points: Published work reported that the classifier diagnosed cytomegalovirus status with high specificity and sensitivity.

This clone showed up just once. What it binds is unknown. The CDR3 extends over 14 amino acids. Germline V gene lookup returns CDR1 MNHEY and CDR2 SMNVEV (reference sequence). V lost 6 bases, J lost 1 base, and 5 bases stayed unmatched. Vbeta (60) and Jbeta (13) primers were used in the PCR. Clones were read by immunoSEQ multiplex PCR, and TCRdb kept only the in-frame ones, dropping some. The table shows around 37,000 clones, with 82% occurring only once. Sequenced material: PBMCs. This rearrangement joins TRBV27 to TRBJ1-1, with 7 nucleotides matching TRBD1. This TCR derives from a woman younger than 30 in good health and CMV-seropositive. This chain's CDR3 is CASRGDRANTEAFF. In DNA, the CDR3 is TGTGCCAGCAGAGGAGACAGGGCGAACACTGAAGCTTTCTTT.